This T cell receptor beta chain was recorded in a study of shared clonotypes between healthy human individuals. Each sample came from a Caucasian adult donor living in Nashville, Tennessee. Study-wide results and caveats: Clonotypes not shared had lower generation probabilities than those common to all four donors.

Comments on this clone: Its target is not known.

V shed 2 bases and J 3 bases; nucleotides not matched to a gene: 12. The CDR3 is 18 residues long. The germline V gene encodes CDR1 SEHNR and CDR2 FQNEAQ (reference sequence). Genomic DNA belonging to each subset was distributed in equal measure over several immunoSEQ plates. Original processing notes: ImmunoSEQ only sent back junction sequences with no quality scores, so filtering was done differently. Measured with immunoSEQ multiplex PCR; TCRdb has only the in-frame clones, and not every one. The DNA gave D and trimming, while V, J and clone size come from that table. This table has about 680,000 clones, roughly 70% appearing once.

The chain couples TRBV7-9 to TRBJ2-1; 8 positions agree with TRBD2. Sequencing used memory CD4+ T cells sorted from blood. The subset here: CD45RA-negative fraction. The receptor's source is a woman aged 30 to 39 in good health. CDR3: CASSLRFGAGVYYNEQFF. The CDR3 DNA follows: TGTGCCAGCAGCTTAAGATTCGGAGCGGGAGTATACTACAATGAGCAGTTCTTC.